These 9 T cell receptor beta chains came from one sample sequenced in a study of T-cell memory formation after mild COVID-19. Each CDR3 protein gets one entry after TCRdb re-called the 5' RACE reads with MiXCR. This sample has some 340,000 distinct CDR3 sequences; under 15% occur once, and the top ten carry over 20%. The sample comprised PBMCs or a T cell subset sorted from them (not recorded which). All receptors derive from a man between 18 and 35 years old who had mild COVID-19 (a few samples of this study predate the infection). Cell type and time point are not known.

The chain employs TRBV11-2 and TRBJ1-1; the D is unclear. The CDR3 has 14 residues. Per germline, CDR1 SGHAT and CDR2 FQNNGV. Deletions cut 5 bases from V and 2 bases from J, with 12 bases between. The CDR3: CASSINMENTEAFF. Here the CDR3 DNA reads TGTGCCAGCAGCATAAATATGGAAAACACTGAAGCTTTCTTT.

This clonotype came up a few times. The rearrangement uses TRBV5-1 and TRBJ1-5; TRBD1 agrees at 7 bases. The CDR3 is 15 amino acids. V was pared by 2 bases and J by 5 bases, with 7 bases of the junction left unmatched. In germline, CDR1 is SGHRS, CDR2 YFSETQ. The CDR3 DNA sequence: TGCGCCAGCAGCTTTGGAGGGGGCTCCGATCAGCCCCAGCATTTT. As protein: CASSFGGGSDQPQHF.

This clonotype has a handful of counts. This chain links TRBV25-1 with TRBJ1-2; D is uncertain. The V gene lost 4 bases and the J gene lost 4 bases, with 10 bases spanning the gap. The CDR3 sequence is 13 residues long. Germline loops: CDR1 MGHDK, CDR2 SYGVNS. CDR3 nucleotides: TGTGCCAGCAGTGTCTCGCAGGTCTATGGCTACACCTTC. It encodes CASSVSQVYGYTF.

This clonotype was seen repeatedly, ten times or more. The J gene is TRBJ2-6, the V gene TRBV7-6; no firm D call. Germline loops: CDR1 SGHVS, CDR2 FNYEAQ. The CDR3 loop spans 16 amino acids. V was trimmed by 3 bases and J by 0 bases, leaving 9 bases between them. CDR3 region: CASSFIGSSGANVLTF. The CDR3 nucleotides are TGTGCCAGCAGCTTCATCGGGTCCTCTGGGGCCAACGTCCTGACTTTC. The whole variable domain, remainder taken from reference TRBV7-6 and TRBJ2-6, is GAGVSQSPRYKVTKRGQDVALRCDPISGHVSLYWYRQALGQGPEFLTYFNYEAQQDKSGLPNDRFSAERPEGSISTLTIQRTEQRDSAMYRCASSFIGSSGANVLTFGAGSRLTVL.

This sequence joins TRBV5-6 and TRBJ2-7; 12 nucleotides agree with TRBD1. This CDR3 region has 15 residues. The junction had 4 bases not matched to a gene; V was cut back by 4 bases and J by 2 bases. Germline CDR1 reads SGHDT; CDR2 reads YYEEEE. CDR3 bases: TGTGCCAGCAGCCCGGGACAGGGGGCAGCCTACGAGCAGTACTTC. Translating gives CASSPGQGAAYEQYF. Together with reference TRBV5-6 and TRBJ2-7, the CDR3 gives the full variable domain: DAGVTQSPTHLIKTRGQQVTLRCSPKSGHDTVSWYQQALGQGPQFIFQYYEEEERQRGNFPDRFSGHQFPNYSSELNVNALLLGDSALYLCASSPGQGAAYEQYFGPGTRLTVT.

This clonotype occurred many times. This chain connects TRBV7-2 to TRBJ2-2; D tentatively reads TRBD1 or TRBD2 (6 bases each). V was cut by 3 bases and J by 5 bases, with 10 bases left in between. The CDR3 is 14 residues long. CDR1 and CDR2 from the germline V gene are SGHTA and FQGNSA. CDR3 protein: CASSFGGETGELFF. The CDR3 bases are TGTGCCAGCAGCTTCGGGGGCGAGACCGGGGAGCTGTTTTTT.

This rearrangement joins TRBV7-2 to TRBJ2-5; the match to TRBD2 covers 11 bases. The CDR3 has 16 residues. After removal of 5 bases from V and 5 bases from J, the junction contained 10 bases not matched to a gene. Germline CDR1 reads SGHTA; CDR2 reads FQGNSA. The CDR3 DNA reads TGTGCCAGCAGCCTACTTAGCGGGGGGGCCGGGGAGACCCAGTACTTC. Its translation is CASSLLSGGAGETQYF.

The chain links TRBV10-3 to TRBJ1-1; TRBD1 aligns across 8 bases. Germline V lookup: CDR1 ENHRY, CDR2 SYGVKD. V gave up 4 bases and J gave up 1 base; unmatched junction bases: 8. This CDR3 has 16 amino acids. The DNA for the CDR3 is TGTGCCATCAGTGCCCCTCGGGGGACAGGGAACACTGAAGCTTTCTTT. The encoded protein is CAISAPRGTGNTEAFF.

The V and J genes are TRBV7-2 and TRBJ1-5, with no clear D. Germline values: CDR1 SGHTA, CDR2 FQGNSA. The V and J ends lost 4 bases and 0 bases respectively, with 7 bases between them. The CDR3 loop spans 14 amino acids. The CDR3: CASSSRSSNQPQHF. Here the CDR3 DNA reads TGTGCCAGCAGCTCACGAAGTAGCAATCAGCCCCAGCATTTT.